This T cell receptor (beta chain) was profiled in a study of Graves' ophthalmopathy and Graves' hyperthyroidism. The V end was cut by 10 bases, the J end by 3 bases, with 10 bases between. Germline loops: CDR1 SNHLY, CDR2 FYNNEI. This CDR3 contains 11 residues. As the template, RNA transcripts were used to amplify TCR beta CDR3 regions. HTBI-primed RT-PCR formed the first round, and a multiplex PCR formed the second. TCRdb itself ran the multiplex PCR reads through MiXCR, one entry per CDR3 protein. The profile shows 500,000 to 800,000 distinct CDR3 sequences, over 40% of them singletons. This clonotype was found many times. This may arise from a read error, as a much more abundant clone is one base away.

The chain has TRBV2 and TRBJ2-7, with D unresolved. The source is an adult man with Graves' ophthalmopathy. The sequencing sample was made of peripheral blood. CDR3 amino acids: CAITQDYEQYF. For the CDR3, the DNA is TGTGCCATCACCCAGGACTACGAGCAGTACTTC.